This TCR beta chain was recorded in a study of T-cell memory formation after mild COVID-19. Via MiXCR, TCRdb re-called the 5' RACE reads, giving one row per CDR3 protein. The table records 280,000 or so distinct CDR3 sequences, less than 9.5% of them present only once. The length of the CDR3 is 15 residues. The J segment lost 2 bases and the V segment lost 5 bases, leaving 7 bases of the junction unmatched. Germline V gene sequence: CDR1 SGHTA, CDR2 FQGNSA. In this sample, this clonotype turned up a few times. The V and J genes are TRBV7-2 and TRBJ2-7; 9 bases match TRBD2. This clonotype was obtained from a young man who had mild COVID-19 (a few samples of this study predate the infection). Cell type and time point are not known. Sequencing input: PBMCs or a T cell subset sorted from them (not recorded which). In DNA form, the CDR3 reads TGTGCCAGCAGCCCCAGGCCTAGCGGGACCTACGAGCAGTACTTC. This translates into CASSPRPSGTYEQYF.